These T cell receptor beta chains were read from a single sample in a study of spatial heterogeneity in lung cancer. In TCRdb, the 5' RACE reads were re-called with MiXCR into one record per CDR3 protein. This sample has some 38,000 distinct CDR3 sequences, with roughly 8% found just once. The specimen was PBMCs, collected at surgery. These receptors were obtained from a male donor with early-stage non-small cell lung cancer. The CDR3 runs from the conserved cysteine through the conserved F or W. A D gene is named only where the DNA matches it firmly. Clone size is not always given. Where it is, it says once, few, many or a class for expanded clones.

CDR3aa: CASSSTGYGYTF
CDR3nt: TGTGCCAGCAGTTCGACAGGGTACGGCTACACCTTC
j_gene: TRBJ1-2
d_gene: TRBD1
abundance: few
v_gene: TRBV6-6

CDR3aa: CSVTSLGRGDYEQYF
CDR3nt: TGCAGCGTGACATCTTTAGGCAGGGGAGACTACGAGCAGTACTTC
j_gene: TRBJ2-7
d_gene: NA
abundance: NA
v_gene: TRBV29-1

CDR3aa: CASSLEWVAGYHEQFF
CDR3nt: TGCGCCAGCAGCTTGGAGTGGGTAGCGGGGTATCATGAGCAGTTCTTC
j_gene: TRBJ2-1
d_gene: TRBD2
abundance: NA
v_gene: TRBV5-1

CDR3aa: CSAYRDAGSCTF
CDR3nt: TGCAGTGCTTACCGGGACGCCGGGAGCTGCACCTTC
j_gene: TRBJ1-2
d_gene: NA
abundance: NA
v_gene: TRBV20-1

CDR3aa: CASSPGGSIAKNIQYF
CDR3nt: TGTGCCAGCAGCCCAGGCGGGAGCATAGCCAAAAACATTCAGTACTTC
j_gene: TRBJ2-4
d_gene: TRBD2
abundance: many
v_gene: TRBV7-3

CDR3aa: CSPVISGVETQYF
CDR3nt: TGCAGCCCCGTGATTTCGGGCGTAGAGACCCAGTACTTC
j_gene: TRBJ2-5
d_gene: NA
abundance: few
v_gene: TRBV29-1

CDR3aa: CASSQDHKRSGPTDTQYF
CDR3nt: TGCGCCAGCAGCCAAGACCATAAGCGGAGTGGGCCCACAGATACGCAGTATTTT
j_gene: TRBJ2-3
d_gene: NA
abundance: few
v_gene: TRBV4-3

CDR3aa: CASSLQGGGTEAFF
CDR3nt: TGCGCCAGCAGCTTACAGGGTGGCGGCACTGAAGCTTTCTTT
j_gene: TRBJ1-1
d_gene: NA
abundance: many
v_gene: TRBV5-1

CDR3aa: CATSDFGGDGYTF
CDR3nt: TGTGCCACCAGTGATTTTGGGGGCGATGGCTACACCTTC
j_gene: TRBJ1-2
d_gene: NA
abundance: NA
v_gene: TRBV24-1

CDR3aa: CASSLEGGDNQPQHF
CDR3nt: TGCGCCAGCAGCTTGGAAGGAGGGGACAATCAGCCCCAGCATTTT
j_gene: TRBJ1-5
d_gene: NA
abundance: many
v_gene: TRBV5-1

CDR3aa: CASNRGEGTEAFF
CDR3nt: TGTGCCAGCAACCGGGGAGAAGGAACTGAAGCTTTCTTT
j_gene: TRBJ1-1
d_gene: NA
abundance: many
v_gene: TRBV27

CDR3aa: CASSPKLAATDTQYF
CDR3nt: TGTGCCAGCTCACCGAAACTAGCGGCCACAGATACGCAGTATTTT
j_gene: TRBJ2-3
d_gene: TRBD2
abundance: NA
v_gene: TRBV18

CDR3aa: CSASLRGAMNTEAFF
CDR3nt: TGCAGTGCTAGTTTACGGGGGGCAATGAACACTGAAGCTTTCTTT
j_gene: TRBJ1-1
d_gene: NA
abundance: NA
v_gene: TRBV20-1

CDR3aa: CASTSGTGVEKLFF
CDR3nt: TGTGCCAGCACCTCCGGGACAGGGGTTGAGAAACTGTTTTTT
j_gene: TRBJ1-4
d_gene: TRBD1
abundance: many
v_gene: TRBV6-5

CDR3aa: CASSQLDRNTEAFF
CDR3nt: TGTGCCAGCAGCCAATTGGACAGGAACACTGAAGCTTTCTTT
j_gene: TRBJ1-1
d_gene: NA
abundance: few
v_gene: TRBV13

CDR3aa: CASRLRARTPRETQYF
CDR3nt: TGTGCCAGCCGTTTGCGAGCCCGGACTCCCAGGGAGACCCAGTACTTC
j_gene: TRBJ2-5
d_gene: NA
abundance: few
v_gene: TRBV27

CDR3aa: CSAGDRGLREKLFF
CDR3nt: TGCAGTGCTGGAGACAGGGGGCTAAGGGAAAAACTGTTTTTT
j_gene: TRBJ1-4
d_gene: TRBD1
abundance: NA
v_gene: TRBV20-1

CDR3aa: CASSSLSGTAREKLFF
CDR3nt: TGTGCCAGCAGCTCACTATCCGGGACAGCACGTGAAAAACTGTTTTTT
j_gene: TRBJ1-4
d_gene: TRBD1
abundance: few
v_gene: TRBV7-8

CDR3aa: CASSPGTSGRRTGPGELFF
CDR3nt: TGTGCCAGCAGTCCGGGGACTAGCGGGAGAAGAACAGGGCCCGGGGAGCTGTTTTTT
j_gene: TRBJ2-2
d_gene: TRBD2
abundance: many
v_gene: TRBV12-3/TRBV12-4

CDR3aa: CASSLTYTGNTGELFF
CDR3nt: TGTGCCAGCAGCTTAACCTACACAGGGAACACCGGGGAGCTGTTTTTT
j_gene: TRBJ2-2
d_gene: NA
abundance: few
v_gene: TRBV7-3

CDR3aa: CASSVTGVGEPQHF
CDR3nt: TGTGCCAGCAGCGTGACGGGAGTAGGGGAGCCCCAGCATTTT
j_gene: TRBJ1-5
d_gene: NA
abundance: many
v_gene: TRBV9

CDR3aa: CASSFTRVNTEAFF
CDR3nt: TGCGCCAGCAGCTTCACTAGGGTGAACACTGAAGCTTTCTTT
j_gene: TRBJ1-1
d_gene: NA
abundance: many
v_gene: TRBV5-1